This TCR beta chain was identified during a study of cytomegalovirus exposure and HLA in healthy donors. With 60 Vbeta and 13 Jbeta primers, the PCR was carried out. Libraries were prepared by immunoSEQ multiplex PCR; TCRdb keeps only in-frame clonotypes and omits some of them. The sample records 100,000 to 150,000 clones, roughly 80% being singletons. V was trimmed by 3 bases and J by 2 bases, leaving 17 bases between them. CDR3 size: 17 residues. Per the germline V gene, CDR1 is LNHNV and CDR2 is YYDKDF (reference sequence). The chain is built from TRBV15 and TRBJ1-5; no clear D. The sequence derives from a man under 40 in good health and CMV-seronegative. Sequencing was done on a sample of PBMCs. The CDR3 sequence: CATSRGPPTLGNQPQHF. The CDR3 region has the DNA TGTGCCACCAGCAGGGGTCCTCCGACACTGGGCAATCAGCCCCAGCATTTT. The whole variable domain, filled in from reference TRBV15 and TRBJ1-5, reads DAMVIQNPRYQVTQFGKPVTLSCSQTLNHNVMYWYQQKSSQAPKLLFHYYDKDFNNEADTPDNFQSRRPNTSFCFLDIRSPGLGDTAMYLCATSRGPPTLGNQPQHFGDGTRLSIL.